This T cell receptor (beta chain) derives from a study of T-cell memory formation after mild COVID-19. Overall study: The two donors had largely donor-specific TCR clusters.

The germline gives CDR1 SGHTA, CDR2 FQGNSA. V was cut by 7 bases and J by 6 bases, with 14 bases left in between. The CDR3 is 13 amino acids. Libraries for TCRalpha and TCRbeta carried sample barcodes and unique molecular identifiers via 5'RACE. TCRdb re-called the 5' RACE reads with MiXCR, one entry per CDR3 protein. The data show about 290,000 distinct CDR3 sequences, more than 15% seen once. This clonotype was detected only a few times. No antigen is known for it. General study findings and limits: Day 15 to 85 contracting clones showed balanced CD4/CD8; day 15 to 37 expanders favored CD4+.

The source of this sequence is a man younger than 35 who had mild COVID-19 (a few samples of this study predate the infection). Cell type and time point are not known. The chain couples TRBV7-2 to TRBJ2-3; D tentatively fits TRBD1 or TRBD2 (6 bases each). Sequencing was done on a sample of PBMCs or a T cell subset sorted from them (not recorded which). CDR3 bases: TGTGCCAGCACCGTAGGGGGGAGGGATACGCAGTATTTT. Its protein product is CASTVGGRDTQYF. Variable domain in full (rest from reference TRBV7-2 and TRBJ2-3): GAGVSQSPSNKVTEKGKDVELRCDPISGHTALYWYRQSLGQGLEFLIYFQGNSAPDKSGLPSDRFSAERTGGSVSTLTIQRTQQEDSAVYLCASTVGGRDTQYFGPGTRLTVL.